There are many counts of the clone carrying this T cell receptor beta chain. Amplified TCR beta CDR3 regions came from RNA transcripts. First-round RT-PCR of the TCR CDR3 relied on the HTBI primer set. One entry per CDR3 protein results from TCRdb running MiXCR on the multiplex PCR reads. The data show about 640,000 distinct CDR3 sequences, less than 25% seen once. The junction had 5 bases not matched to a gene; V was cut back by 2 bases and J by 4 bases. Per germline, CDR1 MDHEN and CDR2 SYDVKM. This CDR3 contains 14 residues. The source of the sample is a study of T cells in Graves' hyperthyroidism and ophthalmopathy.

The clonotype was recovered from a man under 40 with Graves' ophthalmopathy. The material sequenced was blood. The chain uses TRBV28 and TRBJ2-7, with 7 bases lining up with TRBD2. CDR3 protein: CASSLGRGYYEQYF. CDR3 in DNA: TGTGCCAGCAGTTTAGGGCGGGGGTATTACGAGCAGTACTTC. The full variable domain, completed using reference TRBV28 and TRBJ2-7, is DVKVTQSSRYLVKRTGEKVFLECVQDMDHENMFWYRQDPGLGLRLIYFSYDVKMKEKGDIPEGYSVSREKKERFSLILESASTNQTSMYLCASSLGRGYYEQYFGPGTRLTVT.